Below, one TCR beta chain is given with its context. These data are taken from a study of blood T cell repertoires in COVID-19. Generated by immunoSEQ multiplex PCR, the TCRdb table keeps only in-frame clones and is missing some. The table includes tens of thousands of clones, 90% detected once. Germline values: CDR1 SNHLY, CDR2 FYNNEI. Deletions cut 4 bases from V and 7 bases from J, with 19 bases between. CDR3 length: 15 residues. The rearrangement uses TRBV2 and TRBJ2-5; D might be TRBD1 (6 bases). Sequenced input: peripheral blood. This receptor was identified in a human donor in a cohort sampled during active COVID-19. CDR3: CASSGFTGQAGTQYF. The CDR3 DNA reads TGTGCCAGCAGTGGATTTACAGGGCAGGCCGGGACCCAGTACTTC.